These 6 T cell receptor beta chains originate from one sample sequenced in a study of cytomegalovirus exposure and HLA in healthy donors. The PCR had 60 Vbeta and 13 Jbeta primers. Produced via immunoSEQ multiplex PCR; TCRdb's table is partial and in-frame only. The sample has fewer than 150,000 clones; roughly three quarters are singletons. The source material was PBMCs. The receptors stem from a man aged 30 to 39 in good health and CMV-seronegative.

V usage is TRBV19 and J usage is TRBJ1-5, with D possibly matching TRBD1 (6 bases). Looked up from germline, CDR1 is LNHDA and CDR2 is SQIVND (reference sequence). Trimming removed 5 bases at V and 6 bases at J, with 17 bases between. The CDR3 has 15 residues. The CDR3 loop is CASSLRLGAAQPQHF. CDR3 sequence (DNA): TGTGCCAGTAGTCTACGGTTGGGGGCCGCTCAGCCCCAGCATTTT.

The rearrangement uses TRBV5-1 and TRBJ2-3; 8 bases are a match to TRBD1. From germline, CDR1 is SGHRS and CDR2 YFSETQ. The CDR3 is 15 amino acids. The junction had 5 bases not matched to a gene; V was cut back by 4 bases and J by 1 base. CDR3 residues: CASSPEDRGTDTQYF. The CDR3 nucleotides are TGCGCCAGCAGCCCGGAGGACAGGGGCACAGATACGCAGTATTTT.

This chain links TRBV25-1 with TRBJ1-4; TRBD1 agrees at 7 bases. In germline, CDR1 is MGHDK, CDR2 SYGVNS. The V gene end was trimmed by 4 bases and the J gene end by 1 base; junction bases not matched to a gene: 9. The CDR3 is made up of 17 amino acids. In nucleotides, the CDR3 is TGTGCCAGCAGTGTGAGGTCAGGGGGAGGAACTAATGAAAAACTGTTTTTT. It translates to CASSVRSGGGTNEKLFF. Drawing the rest from reference TRBV25-1 and TRBJ1-4, the complete variable domain is EADIYQTPRYLVIGTGKKITLECSQTMGHDKMYWYQQDPGMELHLIHYSYGVNSTEKGDLSSESTVSRIRTEHFPLTLESARPSHTSQYLCASSVRSGGGTNEKLFFGSGTQLSVL.

The chain carries TRBV18 and TRBJ2-3, with 11 bases identical to TRBD2. With V trimmed by 3 bases and J by 1 base, 0 bases remained unmatched. This CDR3 is built from 15 residues. CDR1 is KGHSH, CDR2 LQKENI, per germline. For the CDR3, the DNA is TGTGCCAGCTCACCGACTAGCGGGGGCACAGATACGCAGTATTTT. It specifies CASSPTSGGTDTQYF.

J is TRBJ2-7 and V is TRBV7-9, with 10 nucleotides matching TRBD1. The V gene's germline CDR1 is SEHNR and CDR2 FQNEAQ (reference sequence). The CDR3 sequence is 17 residues long. J gave up 5 bases and V 5 bases, and 15 bases lay outside the gene matches. CDR3 sequence (DNA): TGTGCCAGCAGCCTTCACCCGACAGGGGGCTCCCTTGACGAGCAGTACTTC. This translates into CASSLHPTGGSLDEQYF.

The chain has TRBV7-8 and TRBJ2-7, with 7 bases matching TRBD1. The junction had 9 bases not matched to a gene; V was cut back by 4 bases and J by 6 bases. Germline CDR1 SGHVS, CDR2 FQNEAQ. The CDR3 runs to 14 residues. The DNA of the CDR3 is TGTGCCAGCAGCTCCGGGACAGATCCCGCCGAGCAGTACTTC. Translated: CASSSGTDPAEQYF.